The T cell receptor beta chain described here comes from a study of response to subunit inactivated influenza vaccine. The study, taken as a whole, reports: Few new T cells, the authors suggested, are recruited by each seasonal influenza vaccination.

As regards this clonotype: Its matching antigen is unknown.

TCRdb itself ran the RT-PCR reads through MiXCR, one entry per CDR3 protein. The sample shows hundreds of thousands of distinct CDR3 sequences, about 14% of them seen only once. The V end was cut by 5 bases, the J end by 3 bases, with 14 bases between. Germline CDR1 SGHTA, CDR2 FQGNSA. The CDR3 loop spans 15 amino acids. The V call is TRBV7-2, the J call TRBJ2-1, with D possibly matching TRBD1 (7 bases). This specimen was PBMCs from blood, taken about 14 days before vaccination. The receptor was isolated from a man aged 50 to 60 who received an inactivated influenza vaccine. The CDR3 nucleotides are TGTGCCAGCAGCCGGACAGGAGGGGTCTACAATGAGCAGTTCTTC. Protein sequence: CASSRTGGVYNEQFF.